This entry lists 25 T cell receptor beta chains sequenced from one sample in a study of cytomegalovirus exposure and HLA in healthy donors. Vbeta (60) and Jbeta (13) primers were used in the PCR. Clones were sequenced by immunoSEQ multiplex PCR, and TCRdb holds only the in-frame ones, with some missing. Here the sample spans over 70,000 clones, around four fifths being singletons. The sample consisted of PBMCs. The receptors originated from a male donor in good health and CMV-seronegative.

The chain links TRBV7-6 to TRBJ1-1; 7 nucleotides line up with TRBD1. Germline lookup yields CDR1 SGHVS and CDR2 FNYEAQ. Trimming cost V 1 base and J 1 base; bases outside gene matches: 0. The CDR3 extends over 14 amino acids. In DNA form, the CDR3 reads TGTGCCAGCAGCTTAGACAGGGGGAACACTGAAGCTTTCTTT. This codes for CASSLDRGNTEAFF.

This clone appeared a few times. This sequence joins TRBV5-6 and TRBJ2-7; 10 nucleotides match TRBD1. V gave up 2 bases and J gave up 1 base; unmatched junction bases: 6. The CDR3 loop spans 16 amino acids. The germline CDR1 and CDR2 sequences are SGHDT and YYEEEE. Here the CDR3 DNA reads TGTGCCAGCAGCTTAAGCGGGGACAGGGGATCCTACGAGCAGTACTTC. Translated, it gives CASSLSGDRGSYEQYF. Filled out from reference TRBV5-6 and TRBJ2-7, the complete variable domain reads DAGVTQSPTHLIKTRGQQVTLRCSPKSGHDTVSWYQQALGQGPQFIFQYYEEEERQRGNFPDRFSGHQFPNYSSELNVNALLLGDSALYLCASSLSGDRGSYEQYFGPGTRLTVT.

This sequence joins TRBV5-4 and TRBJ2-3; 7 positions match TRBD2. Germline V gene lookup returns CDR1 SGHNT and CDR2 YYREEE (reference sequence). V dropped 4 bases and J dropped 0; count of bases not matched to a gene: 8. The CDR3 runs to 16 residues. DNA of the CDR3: TGTGCCAGCAGCCTCGGGACTACCTCTAGCACAGATACGCAGTATTTT. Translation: CASSLGTTSSTDTQYF.

The CDR3 loop is CAISEVGPLQAQYF. The CDR3 DNA is TGTGCCATCAGTGAGGTCGGACCACTACAGGCCCAGTACTTC. V gene TRBV10-3 combines with J gene TRBJ2-5; D perhaps matches TRBD1 (5 bases). V gave up 2 bases and J gave up 9 bases, with 16 bases separating them. Germline V CDR1 and CDR2: ENHRY, SYGVKD. This CDR3 spans 14 amino acids.

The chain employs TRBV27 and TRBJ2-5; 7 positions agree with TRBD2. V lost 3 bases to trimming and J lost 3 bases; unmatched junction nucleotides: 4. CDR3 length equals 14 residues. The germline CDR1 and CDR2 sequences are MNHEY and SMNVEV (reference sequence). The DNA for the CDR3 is TGTGCCAGCAGTTTCTTTGCGGGAGAAGAGACCCAGTACTTC. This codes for CASSFFAGEETQYF.

CDR3 nucleotide sequence: TGTGCCAGCAGCTTGGGGGGGGGAACAGGGCCTGAAGCTTTCTTT. Amino acids: CASSLGGGTGPEAFF. V and J are TRBV5-6 and TRBJ1-1; D is possibly TRBD1 (6 bases). The V and J ends lost 0 bases and 6 bases respectively, with 15 bases between them. Per the germline V gene, CDR1 is SGHDT and CDR2 is YYEEEE. This CDR3 contains 15 residues.

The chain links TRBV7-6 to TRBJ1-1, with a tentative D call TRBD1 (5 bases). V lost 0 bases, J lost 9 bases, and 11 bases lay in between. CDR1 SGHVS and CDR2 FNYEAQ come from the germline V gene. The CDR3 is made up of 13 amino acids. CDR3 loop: CASSLAAGLKAFF. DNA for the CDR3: TGTGCCAGCAGCTTAGCTGCAGGGTTGAAAGCTTTCTTT.

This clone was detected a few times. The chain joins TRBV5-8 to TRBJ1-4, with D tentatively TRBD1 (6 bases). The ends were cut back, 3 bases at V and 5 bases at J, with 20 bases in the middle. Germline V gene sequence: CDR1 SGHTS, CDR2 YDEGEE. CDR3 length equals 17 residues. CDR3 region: CASSYGHGQMSNEKLFF. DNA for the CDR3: TGTGCCAGCAGCTACGGACACGGACAGATGAGCAATGAAAAACTGTTTTTT.

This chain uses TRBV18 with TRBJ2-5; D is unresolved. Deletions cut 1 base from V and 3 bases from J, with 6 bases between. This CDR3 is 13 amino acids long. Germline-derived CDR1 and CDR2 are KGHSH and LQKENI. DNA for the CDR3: TGTGCCAGCTCACCACGGCAGGAAGAGACCCAGTACTTC. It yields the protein CASSPRQEETQYF.

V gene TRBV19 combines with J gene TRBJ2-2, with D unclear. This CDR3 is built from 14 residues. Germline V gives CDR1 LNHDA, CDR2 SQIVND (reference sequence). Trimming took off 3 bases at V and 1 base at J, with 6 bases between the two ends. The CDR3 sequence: CASSIMRNTGELFF. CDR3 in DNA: TGTGCCAGTAGTATTATGAGGAACACCGGGGAGCTGTTTTTT. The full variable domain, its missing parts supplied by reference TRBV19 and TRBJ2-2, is DGGITQSPKYLFRKEGQNVTLSCEQNLNHDAMYWYRQDPGQGLRLIYYSQIVNDFQKGDIAEGYSVSREKKESFPLTVTSAQKNPTAFYLCASSIMRNTGELFFGEGSRLTVL.

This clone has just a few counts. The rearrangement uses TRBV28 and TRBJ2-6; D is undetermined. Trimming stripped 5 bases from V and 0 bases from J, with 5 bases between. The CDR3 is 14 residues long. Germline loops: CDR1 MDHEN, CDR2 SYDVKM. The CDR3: CASSLFSGANVLTF. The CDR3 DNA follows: TGTGCCAGCAGTCTCTTCTCTGGGGCCAACGTCCTGACTTTC.

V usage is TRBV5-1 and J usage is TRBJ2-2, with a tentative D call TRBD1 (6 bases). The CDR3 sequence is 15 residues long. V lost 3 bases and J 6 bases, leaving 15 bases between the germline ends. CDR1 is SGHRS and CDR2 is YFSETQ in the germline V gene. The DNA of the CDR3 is TGCGCCAGCAGCTCTGCAGGGGTTGGTGCCGGGGAGCTGTTTTTT. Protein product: CASSSAGVGAGELFF. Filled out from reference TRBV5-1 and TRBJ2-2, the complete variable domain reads KAGVTQTPRYLIKTRGQQVTLSCSPISGHRSVSWYQQTPGQGLQFLFEYFSETQRNKGNFPGRFSGRQFSNSRSEMNVSTLELGDSALYLCASSSAGVGAGELFFGEGSRLTVL.

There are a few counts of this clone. The CDR3 loop reads CASSLGARRSSYNEQFF. Written as DNA, the CDR3 is TGTGCCAGCTCCTTGGGGGCGAGGCGAAGCTCCTACAATGAGCAGTTCTTC. The chain carries TRBV27 and TRBJ2-1, with TRBD1 as a possible D gene (6 bases). Trimming cost V 8 bases and J 0 bases, with 20 bases left between them. CDR1 and CDR2 from the germline V gene are MNHEY and SMNVEV (reference sequence). This CDR3 contains 17 residues.

This CDR3 reads CASSHGLDYEQYF. The CDR3 DNA follows: TGTGCCAGCAGCCACGGACTAGACTACGAGCAGTACTTC. V is TRBV5-4 and J is TRBJ2-7, with TRBD2 matching over 7 bases. This CDR3 has 13 residues. CDR1 is SGHNT, CDR2 YYREEE, per germline (reference sequence). V shed 4 bases and J 3 bases; nucleotides not matched to a gene: 4.

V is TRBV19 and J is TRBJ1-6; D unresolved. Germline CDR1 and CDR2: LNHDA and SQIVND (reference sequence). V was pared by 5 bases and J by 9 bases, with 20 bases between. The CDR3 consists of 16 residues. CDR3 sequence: CASSPANIGLFSPLHF. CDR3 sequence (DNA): TGTGCCAGTAGTCCCGCCAATATTGGCTTGTTTTCACCCCTCCACTTT.

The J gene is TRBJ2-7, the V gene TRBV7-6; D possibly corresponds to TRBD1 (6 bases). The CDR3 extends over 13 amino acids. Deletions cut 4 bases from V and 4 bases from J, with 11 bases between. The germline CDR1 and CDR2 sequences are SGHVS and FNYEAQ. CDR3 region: CASSYGTTYEQYF. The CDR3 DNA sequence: TGTGCCAGCAGCTACGGGACAACTTACGAGCAGTACTTC.

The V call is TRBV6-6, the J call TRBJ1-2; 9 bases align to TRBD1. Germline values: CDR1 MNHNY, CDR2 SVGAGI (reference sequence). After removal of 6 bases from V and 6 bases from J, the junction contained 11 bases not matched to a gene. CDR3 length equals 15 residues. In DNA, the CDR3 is TGTGCCAGCAGCGTCACCCCCCGGGACAGGGATGGCTACACCTTC. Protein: CASSVTPRDRDGYTF.

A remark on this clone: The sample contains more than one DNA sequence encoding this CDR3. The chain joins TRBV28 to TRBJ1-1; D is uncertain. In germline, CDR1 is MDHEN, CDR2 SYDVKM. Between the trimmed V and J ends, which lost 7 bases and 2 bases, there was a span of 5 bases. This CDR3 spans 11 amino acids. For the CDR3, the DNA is TGTGCCAGCACCTTAAACACTGAAGCTTTCTTT. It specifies CASTLNTEAFF.

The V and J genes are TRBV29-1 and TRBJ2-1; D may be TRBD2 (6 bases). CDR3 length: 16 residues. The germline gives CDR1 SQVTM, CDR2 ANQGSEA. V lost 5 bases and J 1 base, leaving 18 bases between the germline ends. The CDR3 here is CSVKSRGFSSYNEQFF. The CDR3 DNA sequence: TGCAGCGTTAAGTCTCGGGGGTTTTCATCCTACAATGAGCAGTTCTTC.

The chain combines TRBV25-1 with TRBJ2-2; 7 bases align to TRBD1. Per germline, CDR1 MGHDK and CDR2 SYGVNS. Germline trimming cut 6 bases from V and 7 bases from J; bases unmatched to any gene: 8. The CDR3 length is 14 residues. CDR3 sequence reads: CASRETGNYGELFF. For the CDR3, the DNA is TGTGCCAGCAGGGAGACAGGGAATTACGGGGAGCTGTTTTTT. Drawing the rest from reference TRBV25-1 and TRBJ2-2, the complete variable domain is EADIYQTPRYLVIGTGKKITLECSQTMGHDKMYWYQQDPGMELHLIHYSYGVNSTEKGDLSSESTVSRIRTEHFPLTLESARPSHTSQYLCASRETGNYGELFFGEGSRLTVL.

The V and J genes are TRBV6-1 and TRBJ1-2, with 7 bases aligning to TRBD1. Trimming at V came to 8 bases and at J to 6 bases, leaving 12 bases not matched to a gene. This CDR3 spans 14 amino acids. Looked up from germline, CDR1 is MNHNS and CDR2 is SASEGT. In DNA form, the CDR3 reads TGTGCCAGCGTAAACAGGGGATGGGTGAATGGCTACACCTTC. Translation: CASVNRGWVNGYTF.

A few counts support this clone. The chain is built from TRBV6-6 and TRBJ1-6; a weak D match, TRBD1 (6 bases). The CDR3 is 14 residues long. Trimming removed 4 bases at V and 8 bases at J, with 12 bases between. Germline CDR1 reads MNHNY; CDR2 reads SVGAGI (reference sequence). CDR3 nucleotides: TGTGCCAGCAGTTTCAGGGACACCGATTCACCCCTCCACTTT. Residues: CASSFRDTDSPLHF.

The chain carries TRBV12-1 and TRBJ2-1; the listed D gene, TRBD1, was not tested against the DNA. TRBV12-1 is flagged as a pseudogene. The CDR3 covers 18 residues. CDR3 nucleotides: TGTGCCAGCAGCTGTGACACAGGGAATGAGGGGACCTACAATGAGCAGTTCTTC. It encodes CASSCDTGNEGTYNEQFF.

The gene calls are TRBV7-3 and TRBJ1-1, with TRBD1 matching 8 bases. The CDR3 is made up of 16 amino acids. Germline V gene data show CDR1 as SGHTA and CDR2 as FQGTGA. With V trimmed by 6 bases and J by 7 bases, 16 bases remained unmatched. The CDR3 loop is CASSKNHLPGGNEAFF. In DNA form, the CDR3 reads TGTGCCAGCAGTAAAAACCATCTCCCAGGGGGCAATGAAGCTTTCTTT.

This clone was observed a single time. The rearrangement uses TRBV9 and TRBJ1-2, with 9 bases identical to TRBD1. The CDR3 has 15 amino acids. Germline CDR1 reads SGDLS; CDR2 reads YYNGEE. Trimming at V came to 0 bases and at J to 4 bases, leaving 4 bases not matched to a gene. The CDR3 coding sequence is TGTGCCAGCAGCGTAGGGGACAGGGTCGTCTATGGCTACACCTTC. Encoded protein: CASSVGDRVVYGYTF.